The clone carrying this TCR beta chain has a handful of counts. This specimen belongs to a study of blood T cell repertoires in COVID-19. Study information: The samples span acute and convalescent COVID-19 from the United States, Italy and Spain. Sources were T cells, B-cell-depleted T cells, or PBMCs; the material itself was cDNA or gDNA.

Study processing details: Cell counts per sample came from amplifying reference gene primers. Profiled with immunoSEQ multiplex PCR; TCRdb holds only in-frame clones, not every one. For V, J and clone size, that table is used; D and trimming come from the DNA. The sample carries roughly 150,000 clones, roughly nine tenths recorded once. The specimen sequenced was peripheral blood. The sequence was collected from a woman aged 70 to 79 with acute or convalescent COVID-19.

The CDR3 reads CARKTGGAANTIYF. The CDR3 bases are TGCGCCAGGAAAACAGGGGGCGCCGCAAACACCATATATTTT. V gene TRBV4-3 combines with J gene TRBJ1-3; TRBD1 matches 9 bases. There are 14 residues in the CDR3. Germline lookup yields CDR1 LGHNA and CDR2 YSLEER. J was trimmed by 6 bases and V by 9 bases; bases with no gene match: 9.